This T cell receptor beta chain comes out of a study of blood T cell repertoires in COVID-19. For the study at large: The origin of the acute and convalescent COVID-19 samples was the United States, Italy and Spain.

This CDR3 has 16 amino acids. Trimming left V 2 bases short and J 0 bases short, with 11 bases between. Germline V CDR1 and CDR2: MNHEY, SMNVEV (reference sequence). TCRdb's copy holds only in-frame clones and misses some; the assay was immunoSEQ multiplex PCR. The sample consists of about 130,000 clones, roughly 80% of them appearing once. Living in 24 US areas, the participants were between about 18 and 100 years of age. Symptom resolution, clearance, or two negative PCRs marked the recovered donors of Cohort 3. Sequencing was done on a sample of PBMCs or T cells enriched from blood (not recorded which). J is TRBJ1-3 and V is TRBV27; no definite D call. The TCR comes from a man in his forties or fifties who had recovered from COVID-19. DNA for the CDR3: TGTGCCAGCAGTTTACGGGCGGGGATCTCTGGAAACACCATATATTTT. Protein: CASSLRAGISGNTIYF.